This T cell receptor (beta chain) was observed in a study of cytomegalovirus exposure and HLA in healthy donors. The CDR3 has 13 amino acids. V was clipped by 6 bases and J by 7 bases; unmatched bases: 4. CDR1 is MDHEN and CDR2 is SYDVKM in the germline V gene. This clone was found once. Its antigen is unknown. Study-wide results and limits: Analyses of presence/absence relied on an assumption of roughly uniform sequencing depth across donors. Later analysis reportedly placed an Asian-associated ancestry cluster below the roughly 690-donor mean in N-insertions.

Primers for the PCR totalled 60 Vbeta and 13 Jbeta. Profiled with immunoSEQ multiplex PCR; TCRdb holds only in-frame clones, not every one. Of roughly 100,000 clones listed, more than 75% were seen once; the top ten hold 10%. The origin of this receptor is a woman aged 18-30 years in good health and CMV-seropositive. Sequenced input: PBMCs. The V gene is TRBV28, the J gene TRBJ2-7; 12 bases align to TRBD2. CDR3 protein: CASSLAGGSEQYF. DNA of the CDR3: TGTGCCAGCAGCCTAGCGGGAGGGTCGGAGCAGTACTTC.